Shown below are 3 T cell receptor beta chains from a single sample sequenced in a study of T cells in Graves' hyperthyroidism and ophthalmopathy. TCR beta CDR3 sequences were amplified from RNA transcripts. In the first-round RT-PCR of the TCR CDR3, the HTBI primer set was used. TCRdb redid the calling of the multiplex PCR reads with MiXCR, one entry per CDR3 protein. The repertoire holds 300,000 to 350,000 distinct CDR3 sequences, with roughly 18% as singletons. Input material: blood. Receptor source: a woman aged 50 to 60 with Graves' hyperthyroidism.

This chain links TRBV27 with TRBJ2-3, with D perhaps TRBD1 or TRBD2 (6 bases each). Looked up from germline, CDR1 is MNHEY and CDR2 is SMNVEV (reference sequence). The CDR3 sequence is 17 residues long. V was shortened by 0 bases and J by 0 bases, with 13 bases between the two germline ends. CDR3 in amino acids: CASSLSGGASSTDTQYF. The CDR3 DNA sequence: TGTGCCAGCAGTTTATCGGGGGGCGCGAGTAGCACAGATACGCAGTATTTT.

This clonotype was detected ten times or more. The chain employs TRBV20-1 and TRBJ1-5; D is possibly TRBD1 (6 bases). This CDR3 has 14 residues. Germline V CDR1 and CDR2: DFQATT, SNEGSKA (reference sequence). V was clipped by 6 bases and J by 3 bases, with 15 bases between them. The CDR3, as DNA: TGCAGTGCCTCCAGGTGGGGGGCCAATCAGCCCCAGCATTTT. Translation gives CSASRWGANQPQHF.

This clonotype appeared many times. This chain connects TRBV28 to TRBJ1-2; tentatively, D is TRBD1 (5 bases). The germline V and J ends were trimmed by 6 bases and 0 bases, with 14 bases remaining between them. This CDR3 is 15 amino acids long. From germline, CDR1 is MDHEN and CDR2 SYDVKM. The CDR3, as DNA: TGTGCCAGCAGGGACCACTCAGGGCCTAACTATGGCTACACCTTC. The encoded protein is CASRDHSGPNYGYTF.